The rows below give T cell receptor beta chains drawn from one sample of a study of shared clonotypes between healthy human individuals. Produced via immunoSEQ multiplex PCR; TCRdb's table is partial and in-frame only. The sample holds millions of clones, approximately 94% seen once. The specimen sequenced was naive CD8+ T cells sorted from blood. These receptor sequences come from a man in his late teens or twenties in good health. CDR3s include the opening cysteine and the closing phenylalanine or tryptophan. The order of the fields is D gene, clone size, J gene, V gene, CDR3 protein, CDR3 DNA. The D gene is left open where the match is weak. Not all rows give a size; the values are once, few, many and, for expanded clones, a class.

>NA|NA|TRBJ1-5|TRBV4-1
CASSSRTGDQPQHF
TGCGCCAGCAGCTCCCGGACGGGGGATCAGCCCCAGCATTTT
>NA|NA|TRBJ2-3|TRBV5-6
CASSPSWNTDTQYF
TGTGCCAGCAGCCCTAGCTGGAACACAGATACGCAGTATTTT
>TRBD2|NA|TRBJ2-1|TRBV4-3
CASSQGLAGPYNEQFF
TGCGCCAGCAGCCAGGGACTAGCGGGGCCCTACAATGAGCAGTTCTTC
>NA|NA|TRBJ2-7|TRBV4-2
CASSQDRGGYEQYF
TGTGCCAGCAGCCAAGACAGGGGAGGGTACGAGCAGTACTTC
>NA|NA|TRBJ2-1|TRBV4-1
CASSQRAGTGGYNEQFF
TGCGCCAGCAGCCAGCGCGCCGGGACTGGTGGGTACAATGAGCAGTTCTTC
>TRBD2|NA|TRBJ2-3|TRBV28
CASSSYRTSGGHTDTQYF
TGTGCCAGCAGTTCGTACCGGACTAGCGGGGGGCACACAGATACGCAGTATTTT
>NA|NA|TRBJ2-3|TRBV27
CASSSTRTDTQYF
TGTGCCAGCAGTTCCACTAGGACAGATACGCAGTATTTT
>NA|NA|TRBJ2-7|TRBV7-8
CASSYPYRGGYEQYF
TGTGCCAGCAGCTACCCATACAGGGGGGGATACGAGCAGTACTTC
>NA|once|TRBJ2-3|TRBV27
CASSPLAELSTDTQYF
TGTGCCAGCAGTCCCTTAGCGGAACTCAGCACAGATACGCAGTATTTT
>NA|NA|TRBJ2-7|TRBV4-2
CASSQDESSYEQYF
TGTGCCAGCAGCCAAGATGAGAGTTCCTACGAGCAGTACTTC
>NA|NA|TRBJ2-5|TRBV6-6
CASSTGTPDTQYF
TGTGCCAGCAGCACCGGGACTCCCGACACCCAGTACTTC
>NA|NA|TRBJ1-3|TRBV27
CASPRRSRRYSGNTIYF
TGTGCCAGCCCTAGAAGGTCGCGACGGTACTCTGGAAACACCATATATTTT
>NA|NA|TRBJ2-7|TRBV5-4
CASSYPGESYEQYF
TGTGCCAGCAGCTACCCGGGGGAATCCTACGAGCAGTACTTC
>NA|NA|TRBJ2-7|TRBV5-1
CASSLDQGLSYEQYF
TGCGCCAGCAGCTTGGACCAGGGACTCTCCTACGAGCAGTACTTC
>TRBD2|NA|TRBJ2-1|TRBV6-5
CASSYSGLAGYNEQFF
TGTGCCAGCAGTTACTCGGGACTAGCGGGGTACAATGAGCAGTTCTTC
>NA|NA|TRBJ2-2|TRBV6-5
CASSYGRENTGELFF
TGTGCCAGCAGCTATGGGCGGGAGAACACCGGGGAGCTGTTTTTT
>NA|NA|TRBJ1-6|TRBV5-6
CASSLFLGLYSPLHF
TGTGCCAGCAGCTTGTTCCTTGGGTTATATTCACCCCTCCACTTT
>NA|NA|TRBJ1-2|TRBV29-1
CSVELPLSINYGYTF
TGCAGCGTTGAATTACCCCTCAGCATTAACTATGGCTACACCTTC
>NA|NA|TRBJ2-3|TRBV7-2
CASSLAGQGLSADTQYF
TGTGCCAGCAGCTTAGCAGGGCAGGGTCTAAGCGCAGATACGCAGTATTTT
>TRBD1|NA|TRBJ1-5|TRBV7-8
CASSLVGQGAFDNQPQHF
TGTGCCAGCAGCTTAGTCGGACAGGGGGCGTTTGACAATCAGCCCCAGCATTTT
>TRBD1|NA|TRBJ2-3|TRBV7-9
CASSSQQGAIDTQYF
TGTGCCAGCAGCTCACAACAGGGGGCAATAGATACGCAGTATTTT
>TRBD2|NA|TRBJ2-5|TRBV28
CASSWTSGGGPQYF
TGTGCCAGCAGCTGGACTAGCGGGGGTGGGCCCCAGTACTTC
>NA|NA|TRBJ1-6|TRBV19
CASSMWGGADSPLHF
TGTGCCAGTAGTATGTGGGGGGGCGCAGATTCACCCCTCCACTTT
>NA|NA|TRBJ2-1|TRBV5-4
CASSLVAGAYNEQFF
TGTGCCAGCAGCTTGGTTGCGGGGGCTTACAATGAGCAGTTCTTC
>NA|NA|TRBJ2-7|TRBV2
CASSTISEQYF
TGTGCCAGCAGTACAATTTCCGAGCAGTACTTC
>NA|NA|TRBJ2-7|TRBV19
CASSIGGSHEQYF
TGTGCCAGTAGTATAGGGGGTTCCCACGAGCAGTACTTC
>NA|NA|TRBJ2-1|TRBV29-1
CSVIGIKNEQFF
TGCAGCGTTATAGGGATCAAAAATGAGCAGTTCTTC
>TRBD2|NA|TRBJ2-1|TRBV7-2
CASSLAGTSGNDEQFF
TGTGCCAGCAGCTTAGCAGGGACTAGCGGGAACGATGAGCAGTTCTTC
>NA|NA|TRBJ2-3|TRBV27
CASTHTDTQYF
TGTGCCAGCACCCACACAGATACGCAGTATTTT
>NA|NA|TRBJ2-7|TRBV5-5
CASSLITEYEQYF
TGTGCCAGCAGCTTGATCACAGAGTACGAGCAGTACTTC
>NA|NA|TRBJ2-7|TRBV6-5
CVSRSTGSYEQYF
TGTGTCAGCAGGTCGACAGGATCCTACGAGCAGTACTTC
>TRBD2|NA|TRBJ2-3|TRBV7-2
CASSSGPYLAGAVDTQYF
TGTGCCAGCAGCTCCGGACCGTACTTAGCGGGAGCGGTAGATACGCAGTATTTT
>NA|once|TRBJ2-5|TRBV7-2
CASSWTSGPGTQYF
TGTGCCAGCAGCTGGACCAGCGGCCCAGGGACCCAGTACTTC
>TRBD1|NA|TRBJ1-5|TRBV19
CASGMSDRVSYHHSNQPQHF
TGTGCCAGTGGAATGTCGGACAGGGTGTCCTACCATCATAGCAATCAGCCCCAGCATTTT
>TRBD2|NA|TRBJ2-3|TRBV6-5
CASSLGGVGTDTQYF
TGTGCCAGCAGTTTGGGGGGGGTGGGCACAGATACGCAGTATTTT
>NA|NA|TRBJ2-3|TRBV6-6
CASSYSEDTQYF
TGTGCCAGCAGTTACTCCGAAGATACGCAGTATTTT
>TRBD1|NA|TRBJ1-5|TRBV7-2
CASSSQGSSNQPQHF
TGTGCCAGCAGTTCACAGGGGAGTAGCAATCAGCCCCAGCATTTT
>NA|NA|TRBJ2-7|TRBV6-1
CASSDPGHPYEQYF
TGTGCCAGCAGTGATCCAGGGCACCCCTACGAGCAGTACTTC
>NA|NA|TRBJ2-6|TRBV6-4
CASSDPGSGANVLTF
TGTGCCAGCAGTGACCCAGGTTCTGGGGCCAACGTCCTGACTTTC
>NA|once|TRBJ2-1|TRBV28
CASSDIGGEQFF
TGTGCCAGCAGTGACATCGGGGGTGAGCAGTTCTTC
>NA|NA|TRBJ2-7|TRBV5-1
CASSFLGLEREQYF
TGCGCCAGCAGCTTCCTAGGACTTGAGCGCGAGCAGTACTTC
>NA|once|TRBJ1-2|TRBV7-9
CASSSPEGRDSYGYTF
TGTGCCAGCAGCTCCCCGGAGGGACGGGATAGCTATGGCTACACCTTC
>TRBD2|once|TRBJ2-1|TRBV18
CASSPLGEGYNEQFF
TGTGCCAGCTCACCATTGGGGGAGGGGTACAATGAGCAGTTCTTC
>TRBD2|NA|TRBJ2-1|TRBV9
CASSDRTSGNIDNEQFF
TGTGCCAGCAGCGACCGGACTAGCGGGAATATCGACAATGAGCAGTTCTTC
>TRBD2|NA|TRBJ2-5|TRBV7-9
CASSLLAGGLETQYF
TGTGCCAGCAGCTTGCTAGCGGGGGGGTTGGAGACCCAGTACTTC
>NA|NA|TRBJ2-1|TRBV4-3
CASSQEPGPRWDEQFF
TGCGCCAGCAGCCAAGAACCGGGGCCCAGGTGGGATGAGCAGTTCTTC
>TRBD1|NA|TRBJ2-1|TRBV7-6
CASSFGPLQGAEQFF
TGTGCCAGCAGCTTTGGTCCCCTCCAGGGGGCTGAGCAGTTCTTC
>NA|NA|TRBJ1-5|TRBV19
CASSIDRESNQPQHF
TGTGCCAGTAGTATAGATCGTGAGAGCAATCAGCCCCAGCATTTT
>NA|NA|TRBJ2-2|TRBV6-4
CASSDSRGDATGELFF
TGTGCCAGCAGTGACTCGAGGGGGGACGCCACCGGGGAGCTGTTTTTT
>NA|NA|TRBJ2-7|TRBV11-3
CASSTRGNPYEQYF
TGTGCCAGCAGCACAAGAGGGAACCCCTACGAGCAGTACTTC
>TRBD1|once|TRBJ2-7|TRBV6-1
CASSDTWTGVVTGQYF
TGTGCCAGCAGTGATACCTGGACAGGGGTTGTGACAGGGCAGTACTTC
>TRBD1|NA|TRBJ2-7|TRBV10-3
CAMKTGGHEQYF
TGTGCCATGAAGACAGGGGGCCACGAGCAGTACTTC
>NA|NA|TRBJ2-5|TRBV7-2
CASSLSNSLPWTQYF
TGTGCCAGCAGCTTATCTAACAGCCTCCCGTGGACCCAGTACTTC
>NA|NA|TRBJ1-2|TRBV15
CATSREAANYGYTF
TGTGCCACCAGCAGAGAAGCTGCTAACTATGGCTACACCTTC
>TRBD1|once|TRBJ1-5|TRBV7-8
CASSPSGGTGSNQPQHF
TGTGCCAGCAGCCCATCTGGGGGGACAGGGAGCAATCAGCCCCAGCATTTT
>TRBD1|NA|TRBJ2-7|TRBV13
CASTSAGTGLYEQYF
TGTGCCAGCACCTCCGCAGGGACAGGGCTGTACGAGCAGTACTTC
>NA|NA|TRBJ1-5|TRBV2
CASSDGRGRAYSNQPQHF
TGTGCCAGCAGTGATGGGCGCGGCAGGGCCTATAGCAATCAGCCCCAGCATTTT
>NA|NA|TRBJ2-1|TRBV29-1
CSVEDEEGYSYNEQFF
TGCAGCGTTGAAGATGAGGAGGGGTACTCCTACAATGAGCAGTTCTTC
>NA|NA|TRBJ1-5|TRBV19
CASGWGGQPQHF
TGTGCCTCGGGCTGGGGGGGTCAGCCCCAGCATTTT